This T cell receptor beta chain is drawn from a study of human T cells and chemical hapten exposure. The wider study: Patients were mainly female, each with alopecia areata, totalis or universalis. Study findings and constraints: Alopecia in the donors means their immune response may deviate from healthy people's. Relative to control repertoires, expanded TCRs gave rise to significantly more large CDR3 similarity clusters.

Stated time point: patch test 2, 6 weeks after DPC sensitization. Documented treatment: therapeutic diphenylcyclopropenone sensitization with weekly scalp DPC. At least ten counts were recorded for this clonotype. Its antigen is currently unknown. Attachment of unique molecular identifiers to individual cDNA molecules was performed in the library. Using its own MiXCR run on the RACE reads, TCRdb lists one record per CDR3 protein. The table shows 20,000 to 30,000 distinct CDR3 sequences, with approximately 9% occurring only once. The length of the CDR3 is 15 residues. Germline-derived CDR1 and CDR2 are SNHLY and FYNNEI. The J segment lost 2 bases and the V segment lost 7 bases, leaving 7 bases of the junction unmatched.

Sequenced here: whole blood, sampled in connection with sensitization to the hapten diphenylcyclopropenone (DPC). This chain links TRBV2 with TRBJ2-3, with 9 bases fitting TRBD2. The sequence was obtained from a man aged 25 to 40 with alopecia areata. Some clones in this sample may be carry-over from other donors' samples. The DNA of the CDR3 is TGTGCCAGCAAGGCACTAGCGGGCCCCACAGATACGCAGTATTTT. Translated, it gives CASKALAGPTDTQYF. The full variable domain, its missing parts supplied by reference TRBV2 and TRBJ2-3, is EPEVTQTPSHQVTQMGQEVILRCVPISNHLYFYWYRQILGQKVEFLVSFYNNEISEKSEIFDDQFSVERPDGSNFTLKIRSTKLEDSAMYFCASKALAGPTDTQYFGPGTRLTVL.